The 20 T cell receptor beta chains below all came from one sample that was sequenced in a study of blood T cell repertoires in COVID-19. Here immunoSEQ multiplex PCR was the method, and the copy in TCRdb shows in-frame clones only, minus some. The sample has 85,000 to 95,000 clones, approximately 90% seen once. Material for sequencing was peripheral blood. The receptors derive from a man in his fifties or sixties with acute or convalescent COVID-19.

This clone was seen a few times. The J gene is TRBJ2-7, the V gene TRBV5-4, with TRBD2 identical over 9 bases. Germline CDR1 reads SGHNT; CDR2 reads YYREEE (reference sequence). This CDR3 is built from 15 residues. V dropped 5 bases and J dropped 6; count of bases not matched to a gene: 12. The CDR3 sequence: CASSMEGLALGEQYF. CDR3 DNA sequence: TGTGCCAGCAGTATGGAGGGACTAGCACTAGGCGAGCAGTACTTC.

The chain uses TRBV30 and TRBJ2-2; possible D gene TRBD2, 5 bases. Trimming stripped 3 bases from V and 0 bases from J, with 5 bases between. The CDR3 length is 13 residues. Germline V gene sequence: CDR1 GTSNPN, CDR2 SVGIG (reference sequence). The CDR3 bases are TGTGCCTGGAGGGGAGCGAACACCGGGGAGCTGTTTTTT. Protein sequence: CAWRGANTGELFF.

The gene calls are TRBV15 and TRBJ1-1, with TRBD1 matching over 7 bases. J was trimmed by 5 bases and V by 4 bases; bases with no gene match: 10. The CDR3 has 15 amino acids. The germline V gene has CDR1 LNHNV and CDR2 YYDKDF (reference sequence). CDR3 in DNA: TGTGCCACCAGCACTCCCGACAGGGCGGGGACTGAAGCTTTCTTT. Its protein is CATSTPDRAGTEAFF. Full variable domain (remainder filled in from reference TRBV15 and TRBJ1-1): DAMVIQNPRYQVTQFGKPVTLSCSQTLNHNVMYWYQQKSSQAPKLLFHYYDKDFNNEADTPDNFQSRRPNTSFCFLDIRSPGLGDTAMYLCATSTPDRAGTEAFFGQGTRLTVV.

The chain links TRBV19 to TRBJ1-5; D is possibly TRBD1 (5 bases). The V gene lost 3 bases and the J gene lost 3 bases, with 15 bases spanning the gap. Germline V gene data show CDR1 as LNHDA and CDR2 as SQIVND (reference sequence). This CDR3 region has 16 residues. CDR3 residues: CASSMSGMWDNQPQHF. As DNA, the CDR3 is TGTGCCAGTAGTATGTCAGGGATGTGGGACAATCAGCCCCAGCATTTT.

CDR3 in amino acids: CASSVAGGHNEQFF. The CDR3 DNA follows: TGTGCCAGCAGCGTAGCGGGAGGTCACAATGAGCAGTTCTTC. This chain links TRBV6-6 with TRBJ2-1, with TRBD2 identical over 10 bases. V gave up 6 bases and J gave up 5 bases; unmatched junction bases: 4. Germline-derived CDR1 and CDR2 are MNHNY and SVGAGI (reference sequence). The CDR3 is 14 residues long.

The chain joins TRBV4-1 to TRBJ2-4, with D tentatively TRBD1 (7 bases). V gave up 4 bases and J gave up 8 bases, with 18 bases separating them. Germline V CDR1 and CDR2: MGHRA, YSYEKL. The CDR3 totals 15 residues. DNA of the CDR3: TGCGCCAGCAGCCCCAGGGGGGCCAACGGAGACATTCAGTACTTC. Its translation is CASSPRGANGDIQYF.

This clone appeared a single time. The chain uses TRBV18 and TRBJ1-2; 11 bases agree with TRBD1. The V and J ends lost 8 bases and 4 bases, in that order; junction bases with no gene match: 3. In germline, CDR1 is KGHSH, CDR2 LQKENI. This CDR3 spans 13 amino acids. CDR3 sequence (DNA): TGTGCCAGCCTCGGGACAGGGGGCTATGGCTACACCTTC. It codes for CASLGTGGYGYTF.

The rearrangement uses TRBV5-5 and TRBJ1-5; a possible D gene is TRBD1 (5 bases). V lost 0 bases, J lost 2 bases, and 6 bases lay in between. In germline, CDR1 is SGHKS, CDR2 YYEKEE (reference sequence). The CDR3 loop spans 14 amino acids. CDR3 sequence reads: CASSLEGGNQPQHF. CDR3 nucleotides: TGTGCCAGCAGCTTGGAAGGGGGCAATCAGCCCCAGCATTTT.

This clone appeared a few times. This chain joins TRBV13 and TRBJ1-4, with TRBD1 matching over 11 bases. J was trimmed by 7 bases and V by 6 bases; bases with no gene match: 4. Looked up from germline, CDR1 is PRHDT and CDR2 is FYEKMQ (reference sequence). CDR3 length: 14 residues. In DNA, the CDR3 is TGTGCCAGCAGGATAGGGACAGGGGGTGAAAAACTGTTTTTT. Translation gives CASRIGTGGEKLFF. Full variable domain (remainder filled in from reference TRBV13 and TRBJ1-4): AAGVIQSPRHLIKEKRETATLKCYPIPRHDTVYWYQQGPGQDPQFLISFYEKMQSDKGSIPDRFSAQQFSDYHSELNMSSLELGDSALYFCASRIGTGGEKLFFGSGTQLSVL.

The chain combines TRBV9 with TRBJ1-6; maybe TRBD1 (6 bases). Per the germline V gene, CDR1 is SGDLS and CDR2 is YYNGEE. V lost 0 bases to trimming and J lost 7 bases, with 14 bases between them. The length of the CDR3 is 16 residues. Here the CDR3 DNA reads TGTGCCAGCAGCGTAGCCAGGGACGGACAGAATTCACCCCTCCACTTT. This encodes CASSVARDGQNSPLHF.

V gene TRBV6-2 or TRBV6-3 combines with J gene TRBJ2-1; 8 bases match TRBD2. CDR1 MNHEY and CDR2 SVGEGT come from the germline V gene. The CDR3 sequence is 15 residues long. The V and J ends lost 5 bases and 4 bases, in that order; junction bases with no gene match: 7. CDR3 DNA: TGTGCCAGCAGTAGCGGGGGCGGGTCATACAATGAGCAGTTCTTC. It encodes CASSSGGGSYNEQFF.

V and J are TRBV5-1 and TRBJ2-2; 12 bases line up with TRBD2. Trimming took 4 bases from V and 7 from J; bases not matched to a gene: 11. Germline V gives CDR1 SGHRS, CDR2 YFSETQ. The CDR3 has 17 residues. CDR3 sequence reads: CASSHGSSGGAGGELFF. The CDR3 DNA is TGCGCCAGCAGCCATGGATCTAGCGGGGGGGCTGGCGGGGAGCTGTTTTTT.

This clone has a handful of counts. CDR3 bases: TGCGCCAGCAGCTTGTCCACAAACTATGGCTACACCTTC. It specifies CASSLSTNYGYTF. V usage is TRBV5-1 and J usage is TRBJ1-2, with no clear D. The CDR3 is 13 amino acids. CDR1 SGHRS and CDR2 YFSETQ come from the germline V gene. Between the trimmed V and J ends, which lost 1 base and 2 bases, there was a span of 6 bases.

This clone was seen only once. This chain uses TRBV5-1 with TRBJ2-3; 8 positions agree with TRBD1. The CDR3 is 14 amino acids. The germline V gene encodes CDR1 SGHRS and CDR2 YFSETQ. V was pared by 0 bases and J by 6 bases, with 3 bases of the junction left unmatched. The CDR3 sequence is CASSLAQGADTQYF. CDR3 in DNA: TGCGCCAGCAGCTTGGCTCAGGGGGCCGATACGCAGTATTTT.

The rearrangement links TRBV6-5 to TRBJ1-4; 10 positions agree with TRBD1. The CDR3 length is 13 residues. V shed 6 bases, J shed 5 bases, and the junction held 0 bases outside the gene matches. The germline CDR1 and CDR2 sequences are MNHEY and SVGAGI. The CDR3 DNA sequence: TGTGCCAGCAGGGACAGGGGGAATGAAAAACTGTTTTTT. It specifies CASRDRGNEKLFF.

The V gene is TRBV7-2, the J gene TRBJ2-2; possibly TRBD2 for D (7 bases). Germline CDR1 reads SGHTA; CDR2 reads FQGNSA. The ends were cut back, 5 bases at V and 4 bases at J, with 14 bases in the middle. CDR3 length: 15 amino acids. The CDR3 protein is CASSTRGGRTGELFF. The CDR3 DNA reads as TGTGCCAGCAGCACAAGGGGGGGACGCACCGGGGAGCTGTTTTTT.

CDR3 DNA sequence: TGTGCCAGCTCACCACGGGACAGTTACTACGAGCAGTACTTC. The encoded protein is CASSPRDSYYEQYF. The V and J genes are TRBV18 and TRBJ2-7, with 7 bases identical to TRBD1. This CDR3 is 14 amino acids long. V lost 1 base and J lost 3; bases outside the gene matches: 3. In germline, CDR1 is KGHSH, CDR2 LQKENI.

V usage is TRBV7-3 and J usage is TRBJ2-5; D might be TRBD1 (6 bases). The CDR3 has 13 residues. V dropped 5 bases and J dropped 2 bases, with 9 bases sitting between them. Germline lookup yields CDR1 SGHTA and CDR2 FQGTGA. The DNA for the CDR3 is TGTGCCAGCAGCCGGACAGCACAAGAGACCCAGTACTTC. Translated: CASSRTAQETQYF.

This chain links TRBV5-1 with TRBJ2-7; 7 nucleotides line up with TRBD2. The germline gives CDR1 SGHRS, CDR2 YFSETQ. CDR3 length equals 14 residues. V trimming: 3 bases; J trimming: 0 bases; junction bases outside the gene matches: 3. The CDR3 here is CASSWRGSSYEQYF. DNA of the CDR3: TGCGCCAGCAGCTGGCGGGGGAGCTCCTACGAGCAGTACTTC.

CDR3 sequence reads: CASSPDRGSSYEQYF. The CDR3 DNA reads as TGTGCCAGCTCACCAGACAGGGGGAGCTCCTACGAGCAGTACTTC. The chain is built from TRBV18 and TRBJ2-7; 9 bases map to TRBD1. Germline assignment: CDR1 KGHSH and CDR2 LQKENI. Trimming at V came to 2 bases and at J to 0 bases, leaving 2 bases not matched to a gene. This CDR3 contains 15 residues.